A selection of T cell receptor beta chains follows, all from one sample in a study of T cells in Graves' hyperthyroidism and ophthalmopathy. TCRdb re-called the multiplex PCR reads through MiXCR, storing one row per CDR3 protein. The profile shows about 290,000 distinct CDR3 sequences, about 14% of them singletons. Material for sequencing was blood. The receptor set was obtained from a woman aged 25 to 45 with Graves' hyperthyroidism that later progressed to Graves' ophthalmopathy. Both conserved end residues are part of each CDR3. The order of the fields is clone size, V gene, J gene, D gene, CDR3 DNA, CDR3 protein. The D gene is left open where the match is weak. Some rows mark clone size as missing; the rest say once, few, many or name a class of expanded clone.

size: few
V: TRBV6-1
J: TRBJ2-3
D: NA
DNA: TGTGCCAGCAGAGAACAGGGTCCCATCACTAGCACAGATACGCAGTATTTT
CDR3: CASREQGPITSTDTQYF

size: many
V: TRBV2
J: TRBJ2-5
D: TRBD1
DNA: TGTGCCAGCACTATGGACAGGCAAGAGACCCAGTACTTC
CDR3: CASTMDRQETQYF

size: NA
V: TRBV11-2
J: TRBJ2-1
D: NA
DNA: TGTGCCAGCAGCAGGGGGGACAGACAATACAATGAGCAGTTCTTC
CDR3: CASSRGDRQYNEQFF

size: many
V: TRBV12-3/TRBV12-4
J: TRBJ2-7
D: TRBD1
DNA: TGTGCCAGCGGAAACCGGGACAGACCCTACGAGCAGTACTTC
CDR3: CASGNRDRPYEQYF

size: many
V: TRBV9
J: TRBJ2-7
D: NA
DNA: TGTGCCAGCAGCGTAATGGACTCATACGAGCAGTACTTC
CDR3: CASSVMDSYEQYF

size: many
V: TRBV27
J: TRBJ1-5
D: NA
DNA: TGTGCCAGCAGTTTAAAGCAGGGGTATCAGCCCCAGCATTTT
CDR3: CASSLKQGYQPQHF

size: many
V: TRBV28
J: TRBJ2-3
D: NA
DNA: TGTGCCGCTACGACCGGGGGCCACCCAGATACGCAGTATTTT
CDR3: CAATTGGHPDTQYF

size: few
V: TRBV19
J: TRBJ1-5
D: NA
DNA: TGTGCCAGTAGTATTCCAGAAGGGGCACAGCCCCAGCATTTT
CDR3: CASSIPEGAQPQHF

size: few
V: TRBV11-2
J: TRBJ2-1
D: NA
DNA: TGTGCCAGCAGCTCCAGCCCACTGACCTCCTACAATGAGCAGTTCTTC
CDR3: CASSSSPLTSYNEQFF

size: many
V: TRBV3-1
J: TRBJ2-2
D: TRBD2
DNA: TGTGCCAGCAGCCAAGAAGGGACTAGCGGGGCGACCGGGGAGCTGTTTTTT
CDR3: CASSQEGTSGATGELFF

size: NA
V: TRBV19
J: TRBJ2-1
D: TRBD2
DNA: TGTGCCAGTAGTCCCCTTCTAGCGGGACCGAACAGTGAGCAGTTCTTC
CDR3: CASSPLLAGPNSEQFF

size: many
V: TRBV28
J: TRBJ2-1
D: NA
DNA: TGTGCCAGCAGCCCTCACCACTACAATGAGCAGTTCTTC
CDR3: CASSPHHYNEQFF

size: many
V: TRBV19
J: TRBJ2-1
D: NA
DNA: TGTGCCAGTAGTATAGTTAGGAGCTCCTACAATGAGCAGTTCTTC
CDR3: CASSIVRSSYNEQFF

size: NA
V: TRBV5-5
J: TRBJ1-4
D: NA
DNA: TGTGCCAGCAGCTTGGATCCCACAACTAATGAAAAACTGTTTTTT
CDR3: CASSLDPTTNEKLFF

size: many
V: TRBV27
J: TRBJ2-2
D: NA
DNA: TGTGCCAGCAGGCTCGGTACAGAGGGCACCGGGGAGCTGTTTTTT
CDR3: CASRLGTEGTGELFF

size: many
V: TRBV28
J: TRBJ2-2
D: TRBD1
DNA: TGTGCCAGCATCGCAGCAAGGGGGCCGAAGACCGGGGAGCTGTTTTTT
CDR3: CASIAARGPKTGELFF

size: NA
V: TRBV2
J: TRBJ2-1
D: TRBD2
DNA: TGTGCCAGCAGTGAAGAAGTGACTAGCGGTACATGGCAGTTCTTC
CDR3: CASSEEVTSGTWQFF

size: many
V: TRBV20-1
J: TRBJ2-7
D: NA
DNA: TGCAGTGCTTTGTGGTCTGGGGGGGCCGAGCAGTACTTC
CDR3: CSALWSGGAEQYF

size: many
V: TRBV20-1
J: TRBJ2-3
D: TRBD2
DNA: TGCAGTGCTGAGGTGGGGACTAGCTGGCAGTATTTT
CDR3: CSAEVGTSWQYF

size: few
V: TRBV6-2/TRBV6-3
J: TRBJ2-7
D: TRBD2
DNA: TGTGCCAGCAGTTACAGCAATCCGAAGGGACTAGCGGGAGACGAGCAGTACTTC
CDR3: CASSYSNPKGLAGDEQYF

size: many
V: TRBV2
J: TRBJ2-7
D: NA
DNA: TGTGCCAGCAGCACCTCTAGGGCTTCCTACGAGCAGTACTTC
CDR3: CASSTSRASYEQYF

size: once
V: TRBV9
J: TRBJ2-1
D: NA
DNA: TGTGCCAGCAGCTCACAGGGACATGGGCGGGATGAGCAGTCCTTC
CDR3: CASSSQGHGRDEQSF

size: many
V: TRBV5-1
J: TRBJ2-3
D: NA
DNA: TGCGCCAGCAGCTTGTGGGCTTGGGATACGCAGTATTTT
CDR3: CASSLWAWDTQYF

size: many
V: TRBV12-3/TRBV12-4
J: TRBJ2-1
D: TRBD2
DNA: TGTGCCAGCAGGCCGACCCTGGCAGCGGGAGGGTCCTACAATGAGCAGTTCTTC
CDR3: CASRPTLAAGGSYNEQFF

size: few
V: TRBV4-2
J: TRBJ2-3
D: NA
DNA: TGTGCCAGCAGCCAAGACAGGGAAGGAGATACGCAGTATTTT
CDR3: CASSQDREGDTQYF

size: many
V: TRBV5-1
J: TRBJ2-1
D: NA
DNA: TGCGCCAGCAGCATGCGGGCCGGTAATGAGCAGTTCTTC
CDR3: CASSMRAGNEQFF

size: few
V: TRBV2
J: TRBJ1-4
D: NA
DNA: TGTGCCAGCAGTGCTATTGAGGGTAGAGGTAATGAAAAACTGTTTTTT
CDR3: CASSAIEGRGNEKLFF

size: many
V: TRBV18
J: TRBJ1-3
D: NA
DNA: TGTGCCAGCCTTCGTAATACTGGAAACACCATATATTTT
CDR3: CASLRNTGNTIYF

size: few
V: TRBV5-4
J: TRBJ2-7
D: TRBD2
DNA: TGTGCCAGCAGCGGTAGGACTAGCGGGAGTTACTACGAGCAGTGCTTC
CDR3: CASSGRTSGSYYEQCF

size: few
V: TRBV9
J: TRBJ1-1
D: NA
DNA: TGTGCCAGCAGCGTAGTAGGGGCACCCACTGAAGCTTTCTTT
CDR3: CASSVVGAPTEAFF

size: many
V: TRBV12-3/TRBV12-4
J: TRBJ2-3
D: NA
DNA: TGTGCCAGCAGCTCCGGACTGACACCAGATACGCAGTATTTT
CDR3: CASSSGLTPDTQYF

size: few
V: TRBV3-1
J: TRBJ2-5
D: TRBD2
DNA: TGTGCCAGCAGCCAAGATGAACTAGCGGGAGACGGGTGGGAGACCCAGTACTTC
CDR3: CASSQDELAGDGWETQYF

size: many
V: TRBV18
J: TRBJ1-1
D: NA
DNA: TGTGCCAGCTCCCAGGACACCACGAACACTGAAGCTTTCTTT
CDR3: CASSQDTTNTEAFF

size: few
V: TRBV6-5
J: TRBJ2-1
D: TRBD2
DNA: TGTGCCAGCAGGTACCTAGCGGGAGGGAGCTCCTACAATGAGCAGTTCTTC
CDR3: CASRYLAGGSSYNEQFF

size: many
V: TRBV9
J: TRBJ1-1
D: NA
DNA: TGTGCCAGCAGCGTAGATTGGGGGAACACTGAAGCTTTCTTT
CDR3: CASSVDWGNTEAFF

size: many
V: TRBV6-5
J: TRBJ2-7
D: NA
DNA: TGTGCCAGCAGTTACCAGGGGACAACCTACGAGCAGTACTTC
CDR3: CASSYQGTTYEQYF

size: NA
V: TRBV11-2
J: TRBJ1-1
D: TRBD1
DNA: TGTGCCAGCAGCTTAGTTAAGGGACAGAGGTTAGGGACTGAAGCTTTCTTT
CDR3: CASSLVKGQRLGTEAFF

size: NA
V: TRBV14
J: TRBJ2-6
D: TRBD2
DNA: TGTGCCAGCAGCCATTGGACTAGCGGGACACCCTCCGGGGCCAACGTCCTGACTTTC
CDR3: CASSHWTSGTPSGANVLTF

size: many
V: TRBV3-1
J: TRBJ1-2
D: TRBD1
DNA: TGTGCCAGCAGCCAAGATGCCAGGACAGGTTTTTATGGCTACACCTTC
CDR3: CASSQDARTGFYGYTF

size: few
V: TRBV5-1
J: TRBJ2-1
D: NA
DNA: TGCGCCAGCAGCAGGGGGATTGATCAGTTCTTC
CDR3: CASSRGIDQFF

size: few
V: TRBV19
J: TRBJ2-2
D: NA
DNA: TGTGCCAGTAGTATAGAGGGGGATTCCGGGGAGCTGTTTTTT
CDR3: CASSIEGDSGELFF

size: many
V: TRBV5-8
J: TRBJ2-7
D: TRBD2
DNA: TGTGCCAGCAGCTTTCCAGCGGGAACCTACGAGCAGTACTTC
CDR3: CASSFPAGTYEQYF

size: many
V: TRBV18
J: TRBJ2-4
D: NA
DNA: TGTGCCAGCTCACCACCGCGGCAGACAGCCAAAAACATTCAGTACTTC
CDR3: CASSPPRQTAKNIQYF

size: NA
V: TRBV6-4
J: TRBJ2-5
D: NA
DNA: TGTGCCAGCAGTGCTCGGGAGAGGGAGACCCAGTACTTC
CDR3: CASSARERETQYF

size: many
V: TRBV19
J: TRBJ1-1
D: NA
DNA: TGTGCCAGTAGTACCCTACGGGGCTTTTCAACGGACACTGAAGCTTTCTTT
CDR3: CASSTLRGFSTDTEAFF

size: NA
V: TRBV28
J: TRBJ2-5
D: TRBD1
DNA: TGTGCCAGTGGAAACTCGGGACAGGGAGAGGTAGAGACCCAGTACTTC
CDR3: CASGNSGQGEVETQYF

size: few
V: TRBV4-1
J: TRBJ2-1
D: NA
DNA: TGCGCCAGCAGCCAAGATGGACACCGTTACTCCTACAATGAGCAGTTCTTC
CDR3: CASSQDGHRYSYNEQFF

size: few
V: TRBV4-1
J: TRBJ1-4
D: TRBD1
DNA: TGCGCCAGCAGCCGTCCAACAGGGGCGCTAAGAGAAAAACTGTTTTTT
CDR3: CASSRPTGALREKLFF

size: NA
V: TRBV28
J: TRBJ2-7
D: TRBD1
DNA: TGTGCCAGCAGAAGAGCCGGGACAGGGGACCCCGAGCAGTACTTC
CDR3: CASRRAGTGDPEQYF

size: few
V: TRBV14
J: TRBJ1-3
D: NA
DNA: TGTGCCAGCAGTTCCGGACGGGGGACTGCAGTAACTGGAAACACCATATATTTT
CDR3: CASSSGRGTAVTGNTIYF

size: many
V: TRBV7-2
J: TRBJ2-7
D: NA
DNA: TGTGCCAGCAGCTTACTAGCGAACTACGAGCAGTACTTC
CDR3: CASSLLANYEQYF

size: many
V: TRBV6-1
J: TRBJ2-3
D: NA
DNA: TGTGCCAGCAGTTATACCGGGACGGGGCACACAGATACGCAGTATTTT
CDR3: CASSYTGTGHTDTQYF

size: NA
V: TRBV6-1
J: TRBJ1-2
D: NA
DNA: TGTGCCAGCAGTCAACAGGGACTAGGTTACACCTTC
CDR3: CASSQQGLGYTF

size: NA
V: TRBV28
J: TRBJ1-5
D: TRBD1
DNA: TGTGCCAGCAGAGGACAGGGGATGGGACCCCAGCATTTT
CDR3: CASRGQGMGPQHF

size: NA
V: TRBV9
J: TRBJ1-4
D: TRBD1
DNA: TGTGCCAGCAGCTTAAGACAGGGGGCCTCTGAAAAACTGTTTTTT
CDR3: CASSLRQGASEKLFF

size: many
V: TRBV18
J: TRBJ1-3
D: NA
DNA: TGTGCCAGCTCACCGCAAGTCTCTGGAAACACCATATATTTT
CDR3: CASSPQVSGNTIYF

size: many
V: TRBV15
J: TRBJ2-7
D: NA
DNA: TGTGCCACCAGCAGAGATCTCTACCGGGAGTACGAGCAGTACTTC
CDR3: CATSRDLYREYEQYF

size: many
V: TRBV4-2
J: TRBJ1-5
D: NA
DNA: TGTGCCAGCAGCTTTCCGGGCACTCATCAGCCCCAGCATTTT
CDR3: CASSFPGTHQPQHF

size: many
V: TRBV7-2
J: TRBJ2-2
D: TRBD2
DNA: TGTGCCAGCAGCGCCAGACTAGCGGGAGGGCCGCGGGAGCTGTTTTTT
CDR3: CASSARLAGGPRELFF

size: NA
V: TRBV2
J: TRBJ1-1
D: NA
DNA: TGTGCCAGCAGTGACTTCCGGGGCCTCAAACCGGGCACTGAAGCTTTCTTT
CDR3: CASSDFRGLKPGTEAFF